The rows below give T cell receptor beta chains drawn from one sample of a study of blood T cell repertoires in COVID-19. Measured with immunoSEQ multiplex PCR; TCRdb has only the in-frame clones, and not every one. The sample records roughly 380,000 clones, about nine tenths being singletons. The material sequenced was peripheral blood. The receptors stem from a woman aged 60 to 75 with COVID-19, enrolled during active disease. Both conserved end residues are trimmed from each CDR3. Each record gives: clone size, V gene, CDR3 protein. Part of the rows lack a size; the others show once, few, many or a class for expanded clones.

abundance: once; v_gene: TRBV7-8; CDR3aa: ASSFGGDTQY
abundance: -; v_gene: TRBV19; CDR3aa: ASSSKGYRLRETEAF
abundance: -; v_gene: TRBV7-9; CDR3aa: ASTPVGGQGAF
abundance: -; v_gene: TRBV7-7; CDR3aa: ASSPARSSYNEQF
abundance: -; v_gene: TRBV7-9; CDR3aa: ASSAQGALHEQY
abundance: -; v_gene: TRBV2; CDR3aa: ASIQGREGYT
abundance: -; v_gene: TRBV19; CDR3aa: ASRESGGWSYGYT
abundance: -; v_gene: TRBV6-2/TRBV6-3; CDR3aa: ASSRVVAVNSYNEQF
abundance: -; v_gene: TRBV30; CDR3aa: AWSRGSIATNEKLF
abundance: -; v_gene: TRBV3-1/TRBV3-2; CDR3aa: ASSQLDSKAEAF
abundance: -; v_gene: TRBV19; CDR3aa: ASSMRGTEAF
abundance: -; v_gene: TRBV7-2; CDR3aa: ASSLIGTGDEKLF
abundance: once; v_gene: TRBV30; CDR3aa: ASREGNV
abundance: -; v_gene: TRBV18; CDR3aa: ASSRSPESSGNTIY
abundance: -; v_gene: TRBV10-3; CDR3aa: AISAGTGGLPYQPQH
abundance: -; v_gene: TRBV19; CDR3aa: ATKRRGGNEKLF